The 12 T cell receptor beta chains presented below share a single source sample, sequenced in a study of identical twins (dated by TCRdb to the mid-2010s). The library was prepared using 5' RACE. The run used an Illumina HiSeq 2000. Using fastp at Q25 and MiXCR, TCRdb reprocessed the public reads and kept productive beta chains. All rows with the same CDR3 protein become a single entry with the most common DNA and genes. The sample table contains 400,000 to 550,000 distinct CDR3 sequences; only one count was recorded for around 20% of them. The ten largest make up around 0.9% of the sample. These data were also reused for a study on T cells expressing NK-cell markers.

What was sequenced was CD4+ T cells sorted from blood. The receptors shown here come from a woman in her late teens or twenties in good health.

In this sample, this clonotype turned up a few times. The V call is TRBV20-1, the J call TRBJ2-7, with a possible D match to TRBD2 (5 bases). Germline V gives CDR1 DFQATT, CDR2 SNEGSKA (reference sequence). The CDR3 has 13 residues. Between the trimmed V and J ends, which lost 1 base and 1 base, there was a span of 8 bases. In DNA, the CDR3 is TGCAGTGCTAGAGGTGGGGAGTCCTACGAGCAGTACTTC. This codes for CSARGGESYEQYF.

The rearrangement joins TRBV11-2 to TRBJ2-1, with D possibly TRBD2 on 5 matching bases. Trimming stripped 3 bases from V and 5 bases from J, with 11 bases between. The CDR3 loop spans 14 amino acids. Germline loops: CDR1 SGHAT, CDR2 FQNNGV. The CDR3 DNA follows: TGTGCCAGCAGCTTCGGCTCTAGCCACAATGAGCAGTTCTTC. Residues: CASSFGSSHNEQFF.

The CDR3 DNA reads as TGCAGTGCTATCCCGCCGGGACTAGCGGGAGTAGATACGCAGTATTTT. This sequence encodes CSAIPPGLAGVDTQYF. This chain joins TRBV20-1 and TRBJ2-3; TRBD2 matches 14 bases. The CDR3 extends over 16 amino acids. V lost 4 bases to trimming and J lost 5 bases; unmatched junction nucleotides: 8. Germline CDR1 is DFQATT and CDR2 is SNEGSKA (reference sequence).

This chain joins TRBV20-1 and TRBJ2-7; 14 bases are a match to TRBD2. Germline values: CDR1 DFQATT, CDR2 SNEGSKA (reference sequence). The V and J ends lost 6 bases and 0 bases, in that order; junction bases with no gene match: 13. This CDR3 is built from 18 residues. CDR3 sequence: CSAAAGLAGALVSYEQYF. In nucleotides, the CDR3 is TGCAGTGCAGCTGCGGGACTAGCGGGGGCCTTAGTCTCCTACGAGCAGTACTTC.

This clonotype has a handful of counts. The rearrangement joins TRBV10-3 to TRBJ1-1; D not certain. The CDR3 sequence is 12 residues long. V was trimmed by 3 bases and J by 6 bases, leaving 8 bases between them. The germline CDR1 and CDR2 sequences are ENHRY and SYGVKD. The chain's CDR3 is CAISDTEAEAFF. As DNA, the CDR3 is TGTGCCATCAGTGATACGGAGGCTGAAGCTTTCTTT.

The chain has TRBV7-2 and TRBJ2-7; a possible D gene is TRBD1 (6 bases). Between the trimmed V and J ends, which lost 1 base and 4 bases, there was a span of 14 bases. Germline CDR1 SGHTA, CDR2 FQGNSA. This CDR3 region has 15 residues. The CDR3 region is CASSLGGTHSYEQYF. CDR3 sequence (DNA): TGTGCCAGCAGCTTAGGGGGGACACATTCGTACGAGCAGTACTTC.

The V call is TRBV30, the J call TRBJ1-5; D not resolved. Germline V CDR1 and CDR2: GTSNPN, SVGIG (reference sequence). This CDR3 comprises 14 residues. Trimming stripped 1 base from V and 1 base from J, with 8 bases between. CDR3 residues: CAWSGQSSNQPQHF. The CDR3 bases are TGTGCCTGGAGTGGGCAGTCGAGCAATCAGCCCCAGCATTTT.

This clonotype has only one observation. The rearrangement links TRBV28 to TRBJ1-5; a weak D match, TRBD1 (6 bases). CDR1 MDHEN and CDR2 SYDVKM come from the germline V gene. This CDR3 comprises 16 residues. Trimming took 5 bases from V and 0 from J, leaving 14 bases between them. The CDR3 bases are TGTGCCAGCAGTCACGCAGGGGCGATTAGCAATCAGCCCCAGCATTTT. This gives the protein CASSHAGAISNQPQHF.

V gene TRBV11-2 combines with J gene TRBJ1-5, with TRBD1 matching over 7 bases. Unmatched junction bases numbered 3, after V lost 4 bases and J lost 3 bases. CDR1 SGHAT and CDR2 FQNNGV come from the germline V gene. This CDR3 spans 14 amino acids. CDR3 nucleotide sequence: TGTGCCAGCAGCTGGACAGGTCCCAATCAGCCCCAGCATTTT. Translation: CASSWTGPNQPQHF.

The chain recombines TRBV4-3 with TRBJ2-2; TRBD2 matches at 7 bases. The trim removed 3 bases at V and 6 bases at J, leaving 4 bases unmatched. The germline gives CDR1 LGHNA, CDR2 YSLEER. This CDR3 comprises 14 residues. CDR3: CASSQVGGAGELFF. DNA of the CDR3: TGCGCCAGCAGCCAGGTTGGGGGGGCCGGGGAGCTGTTTTTT.

In its sample, this clonotype was seen a few times. The gene calls are TRBV12-3 or TRBV12-4 and TRBJ2-7, with 11 bases lining up with TRBD2. The CDR3 runs 15 residues. Trimming removed 6 bases from V and 7 bases from J; junction bases left unmatched: 11. The CDR3 loop is CASSRNSGRGWEQYF. The CDR3 DNA sequence: TGTGCCAGCAGCCGCAATAGCGGGAGGGGGTGGGAGCAGTACTTC.

The chain uses TRBV15 and TRBJ2-5; the D is unclear. Germline V gene data show CDR1 as LNHNV and CDR2 as YYDKDF (reference sequence). The CDR3 is 16 amino acids. Trimming removed 1 base from V and 3 bases from J, with 15 bases in between. CDR3 nucleotides: TGTGCCACCAGCAGAGTGAGGCCGGGCATCAAAGAGACCCAGTACTTC. Translation gives CATSRVRPGIKETQYF.